What follows describes a single T cell receptor (beta chain). The antigen remains unidentified. This record belongs to a study of T cell responses to AZD1222 COVID-19 vaccine. Here immunoSEQ multiplex PCR was the method, and the copy in TCRdb shows in-frame clones only, minus some. This sample yields about 110,000 clones, of which about nine tenths are seen a single time; 7.8% belongs to the top ten. Study results and caveats: Spike-specific TCRs gained breadth and depth after people received two AZD1222 doses. Every sample of the repertoires postdated the peak T cell response. The donor cohort was predominantly white British with a female majority, and clonal diversity may have been underestimated. Seropositivity was recorded at baseline in only 6 or 7 AZD1222 recipients.

The sample was peripheral blood, taken on day 0 of AZD1222 vaccination. The receptor was isolated from an adult in good health.

CDR3 in DNA: TGTGCCAGTAGTATCGGGACTCTAGCAGATACGCAGTATTTT. Translated, it gives CASSIGTLADTQYF. The chain carries TRBV19 and TRBJ2-3, with D perhaps matching TRBD2 (6 bases). The CDR3 length is 14 residues. V was pared by 3 bases and J by 4 bases, with 11 bases between. Germline V gene data show CDR1 as LNHDA and CDR2 as SQIVND (reference sequence).